The next 17 T cell receptor beta chains were all read from a single sample in a study of cytomegalovirus exposure and HLA in healthy donors. Produced via immunoSEQ multiplex PCR; TCRdb's table is partial and in-frame only. In the table there are some 200,000 clones, around 84% of which are singletons. Source material: PBMCs. These receptors all stem from a woman in her twenties or thirties in good health and CMV-seropositive.

This chain joins TRBV28 and TRBJ2-5, with 11 bases identical to TRBD2. The ends lost 5 bases at V and 6 bases at J; junction bases unmatched: 8. This CDR3 spans 15 amino acids. Looked up from germline, CDR1 is MDHEN and CDR2 is SYDVKM. Written as DNA, the CDR3 is TGTGCCAGCAGTCCCGCTAGCGGGAGGAGGCAGACCCAGTACTTC. Amino acids: CASSPASGRRQTQYF.

The J gene is TRBJ2-1, the V gene TRBV5-1, with TRBD2 identical over 8 bases. Trimming took 0 bases from V and 6 from J; bases not matched to a gene: 5. Per the germline V gene, CDR1 is SGHRS and CDR2 is YFSETQ. This CDR3 has 15 residues. CDR3: CASSLDGGRFNEQFF. In DNA, the CDR3 is TGCGCCAGCAGCTTGGATGGCGGGAGGTTCAATGAGCAGTTCTTC.

This chain uses TRBV5-4 with TRBJ2-1, with 11 bases identical to TRBD2. Trimming at V came to 0 bases and at J to 8 bases, leaving 4 bases not matched to a gene. Germline V lookup: CDR1 SGHNT, CDR2 YYREEE (reference sequence). The CDR3 covers 15 residues. For the CDR3, the DNA is TGTGCCAGCAGCTTGGAAGGGACTAGCGGCCATGAGCAGTTCTTC. This sequence encodes CASSLEGTSGHEQFF. The entire variable domain, with the rest obtained from reference TRBV5-4 and TRBJ2-1, is as follows: ETGVTQSPTHLIKTRGQQVTLRCSSQSGHNTVSWYQQALGQGPQFIFQYYREEENGRGNFPPRFSGLQFPNYSSELNVNALELDDSALYLCASSLEGTSGHEQFFGPGTRLTVL.

The chain uses TRBV30 and TRBJ2-2; no clear D gene. The CDR3 is made up of 15 amino acids. Between the trimmed V and J ends, which lost 0 bases and 2 bases, there was a span of 10 bases. Germline CDR1 GTSNPN, CDR2 SVGIG (reference sequence). The CDR3 here is CAWSVPRPNTGELFF. CDR3 DNA: TGTGCCTGGAGTGTACCTAGACCCAACACCGGGGAGCTGTTTTTT.

The chain couples TRBV6-1 to TRBJ1-1; D is undetermined. Per germline, CDR1 MNHNS and CDR2 SASEGT. This CDR3 is built from 11 residues. Trimming took off 2 bases at V and 11 bases at J, with 9 bases between the two ends. As DNA, the CDR3 is TGTGCCAGCAGTGAACTGCGTGCTGCTTTCTTT. Translation: CASSELRAAFF.

This clone has more than one count but fewer than ten. The chain recombines TRBV2 with TRBJ1-2; a weak D match, TRBD1 (5 bases). Per germline, CDR1 SNHLY and CDR2 FYNNEI. CDR3 length: 13 residues. Trimming stripped 2 bases from V and 6 bases from J, with 10 bases between. The CDR3 sequence is CASSENSGNGYTF. The DNA of the CDR3 is TGTGCCAGCAGTGAAAATTCAGGGAATGGCTACACCTTC. Variable domain in full (rest from reference TRBV2 and TRBJ1-2): EPEVTQTPSHQVTQMGQEVILRCVPISNHLYFYWYRQILGQKVEFLVSFYNNEISEKSEIFDDQFSVERPDGSNFTLKIRSTKLEDSAMYFCASSENSGNGYTFGSGTRLTVV.

The gene calls are TRBV5-1 and TRBJ1-1; D is undetermined. The germline V gene has CDR1 SGHRS and CDR2 YFSETQ. With 3 bases removed from V and 6 bases from J, the gap between germline ends came to 18 bases. This CDR3 has 15 amino acids. CDR3 DNA sequence: TGCGCCAGCAGCTACCTATCAACTGCGGGCGCTGAAGCTTTCTTT. Its protein product is CASSYLSTAGAEAFF.

The chain is built from TRBV6-6 and TRBJ2-5; TRBD2 agrees at 10 bases. V shed 6 bases, J shed 13 bases, and the junction held 8 bases outside the gene matches. The germline gives CDR1 MNHNY, CDR2 SVGAGI (reference sequence). The CDR3 is 12 residues long. This chain's CDR3 is CASRVEAGGWYF. CDR3 DNA: TGTGCCAGCAGAGTAGAAGCGGGAGGGTGGTACTTC.

This clone occurred a few times. The chain links TRBV2 to TRBJ2-1; 10 bases match TRBD2. Germline lookup yields CDR1 SNHLY and CDR2 FYNNEI. The CDR3 extends over 17 amino acids. V lost 3 bases to trimming and J lost 5 bases; unmatched junction nucleotides: 10. The DNA of the CDR3 is TGTGCCAGCAGTGACGGGACGGTAGCGGGAGGAGACAATGAGCAGTTCTTC. It translates to CASSDGTVAGGDNEQFF.

The chain employs TRBV7-9 and TRBJ2-2; 9 bases align to TRBD1. CDR3 length: 17 residues. Germline CDR1 and CDR2: SEHNR and FQNEAQ (reference sequence). The V and J ends lost 11 bases and 6 bases, in that order; junction bases with no gene match: 19. CDR3 sequence (DNA): TGTGCCGGGGACAGGGACAGAGAAGGACTTCGCGCCGGGGAGCTGTTTTTT. Translating gives CAGDRDREGLRAGELFF.

This clone was counted once. The chain recombines TRBV15 with TRBJ2-1; no clear D. This CDR3 comprises 19 residues. The germline V gene has CDR1 LNHNV and CDR2 YYDKDF (reference sequence). V lost 8 bases and J 9 bases, leaving 35 bases between the germline ends. In nucleotides, the CDR3 is TGTGCCACCGCCCCAAAGAGAGGTTTGCCCAACCACCGTATAGTTGAGCAGTTCTTC. Residues: CATAPKRGLPNHRIVEQFF.

This chain connects TRBV18 to TRBJ1-2; D is unclear. The germline V gene has CDR1 KGHSH and CDR2 LQKENI. Trimming pared 1 base from V and 6 bases from J, leaving 9 bases between. This CDR3 comprises 13 residues. CDR3 nucleotide sequence: TGTGCCAGCTCACCACGGCGGGGTGATGGCTACACCTTC. Its protein product is CASSPRRGDGYTF.

J is TRBJ2-1 and V is TRBV9; D is unclear. Germline V gene data show CDR1 as SGDLS and CDR2 as YYNGEE. This CDR3 is built from 17 residues. V lost 4 bases to trimming and J lost 4 bases, with 21 bases between them. CDR3 bases: TGTGCCAGCAGCCCGATCTCAGGTATTGGCTCTTACAATGAGCAGTTCTTC. The encoded protein is CASSPISGIGSYNEQFF.

The chain links TRBV7-9 to TRBJ2-3; a possible D gene is TRBD2 (6 bases). The CDR3 spans 15 residues. CDR1 and CDR2 from the germline V gene are SEHNR and FQNEAQ (reference sequence). The V and J ends lost 5 bases and 1 base respectively, with 13 bases between them. CDR3 sequence (DNA): TGTGCCAGCAGCCGCTACGCTAGCGGCACAGATACGCAGTATTTT. Its protein product is CASSRYASGTDTQYF.

The rearrangement uses TRBV28 and TRBJ1-5; D remains ambiguous. CDR1 is MDHEN, CDR2 SYDVKM, per germline. The V gene lost 8 bases and the J gene lost 0 bases, with 8 bases spanning the gap. The CDR3 length is 13 residues. The CDR3 DNA follows: TGTGCCAGCCAGGAAGATAGCAATCAGCCCCAGCATTTT. The encoded protein is CASQEDSNQPQHF.

The chain couples TRBV7-8 to TRBJ2-1; TRBD2 aligns across 12 bases. The junction had 5 bases not matched to a gene; V was cut back by 2 bases and J by 9 bases. Germline assignment: CDR1 SGHVS and CDR2 FQNEAQ. This CDR3 has 15 residues. The DNA of the CDR3 is TGTGCCAGCAGCTTACTAGCGGGAGGGCCTGGTGAGCAGTTCTTC. Its protein product is CASSLLAGGPGEQFF. The full variable domain, rest sourced from reference TRBV7-8 and TRBJ2-1, is GAGVSQSPRYKVAKRGQDVALRCDPISGHVSLFWYQQALGQGPEFLTYFQNEAQLDKSGLPSDRFFAERPEGSVSTLKIQRTQQEDSAVYLCASSLLAGGPGEQFFGPGTRLTVL.

The chain carries TRBV7-8 and TRBJ1-2, with D possibly being TRBD1 (5 bases). Per germline, CDR1 SGHVS and CDR2 FQNEAQ. This CDR3 contains 15 residues. Trimming cost V 1 base and J 4 bases, with 13 bases left between them. The CDR3 loop is CASSLEGADRYGYTF. CDR3 nucleotide sequence: TGTGCCAGCAGCTTAGAAGGGGCAGACCGCTATGGCTACACCTTC.